This entry features one TCR beta chain sequence. No antigen is known for it. The sample originates from a study of cytomegalovirus exposure and HLA in healthy donors. Study information: The 95 to 150 validation repertoires used a platform that matched the one used for the roughly 700 first-cohort repertoires, as a later analysis reported. General study points: Cytomegalovirus status was reportedly diagnosed by the classifier with high sensitivity and specificity. In vitro, three CMV-associated chains proved specific for CMV antigens.

Repertoires were generated with immunoSEQ multiplex PCR, while TCRdb's copy carries only in-frame clones and drops some. The repertoire consists of roughly 280,000 clones, with around 86% occurring once and the leading ten covering approximately 1%. The 120-subject validation cohort, separate from the approximately 660-subject first cohort, included the donors. This sequence originates from a woman younger than 30 in good health and CMV-seronegative. Sequencing was performed on PBMCs.

In DNA, the CDR3 is TGTGCCAGCAATACAGGGAACACCGGGGAGCTGTTTTTT. This sequence encodes CASNTGNTGELFF. The chain uses TRBV6-1 and TRBJ2-2; possibly TRBD1 for D (5 bases). V lost 7 bases and J 1 base, leaving 7 bases between the germline ends. There are 13 residues in the CDR3. Germline loops: CDR1 MNHNS, CDR2 SASEGT.